The 18 T cell receptor beta chains below come from one sample, sequenced in a study of regulatory T cells in long-lasting Graves disease. To make TCR beta libraries, researchers used iRepertoire HTBI primers and Arm-PCR of CDR3 regions. TCRdb fed the multiplex PCR reads into MiXCR, producing one record per CDR3 protein. Of approximately 400,000 distinct CDR3 sequences in the sample, about 10% were seen once. Time point defined: newly diagnosed GD, antithyroid drugs for less than 3 months. PBMCs were the source of the RNA used for TCR sequencing. The same sample was also used in a study of T cells in Graves' hyperthyroidism and ophthalmopathy.

The sequences come from peripheral blood mononuclear cells (PBMCs), collected at new diagnosis, from a patient treated with antithyroid drugs. Receptors were obtained from a woman younger than 30 with Graves disease.

This clonotype has at least ten counts. V gene TRBV6-1 combines with J gene TRBJ2-7; 7 bases line up with TRBD1. V dropped 1 base and J dropped 4; count of bases not matched to a gene: 7. The CDR3 runs 15 residues. CDR1 and CDR2 (germline): MNHNS, SASEGT. CDR3 amino acids: CASSEGGRGTYEQYV. CDR3 sequence (DNA): TGTGCCAGCAGTGAAGGAGGCAGGGGGACATACGAGCAGTACGTC.

This clonotype was observed many times. This chain links TRBV5-1 with TRBJ1-1, with D perhaps matching TRBD1 (5 bases). V dropped 3 bases and J dropped 0 bases, with 12 bases sitting between them. Germline assignment: CDR1 SGHRS and CDR2 YFSETQ. This CDR3 has 15 residues. The CDR3, as DNA: TGCGCCAGCAGCTCGGGACGGGCGGTGAACACTGAAGCTTTCTTT. As protein: CASSSGRAVNTEAFF.

About this clonotype: Being one base from a much bigger clone, this may be a read error. CDR3 sequence (DNA): TGTGCCAGCAGTGCCGCCTGGACAGGGGGTCCCTACGAGCAGTACTTC. It translates to CASSAAWTGGPYEQYF. J is TRBJ2-7 and V is TRBV6-2 or TRBV6-3; the match to TRBD1 covers 10 bases. The trim removed 5 bases at V and 2 bases at J, leaving 9 bases unmatched. Germline values: CDR1 MNHEY, CDR2 SVGEGT. The CDR3 covers 16 residues.

This clonotype was detected ten times or more. This sequence joins TRBV7-9 and TRBJ1-1, with D perhaps matching TRBD1 (5 bases). Trimming took off 5 bases at V and 11 bases at J, with 15 bases between the two ends. Germline CDR1 is SEHNR and CDR2 is FQNEAQ (reference sequence). The CDR3 is 12 amino acids. The CDR3 reads CASSDQTEGAFF. The CDR3 DNA reads as TGTGCCAGCAGCGACCAGACAGAAGGGGCTTTCTTT.

This clonotype was counted ten times or more. V gene TRBV2 combines with J gene TRBJ2-2, with D possibly TRBD2 on 7 matching bases. Germline V gives CDR1 SNHLY, CDR2 FYNNEI. This CDR3 has 15 amino acids. Trimming took off 9 bases at V and 4 bases at J, with 18 bases between the two ends. In DNA form, the CDR3 reads TGTGCCAGTGGACCAGGGGAGGGGCGCACCGGGGAGCTGTTTTTT. This sequence encodes CASGPGEGRTGELFF. The entire variable domain, with the rest obtained from reference TRBV2 and TRBJ2-2, is as follows: EPEVTQTPSHQVTQMGQEVILRCVPISNHLYFYWYRQILGQKVEFLVSFYNNEISEKSEIFDDQFSVERPDGSNFTLKIRSTKLEDSAMYFCASGPGEGRTGELFFGEGSRLTVL.

This clonotype was recorded many times. The gene calls are TRBV14 and TRBJ2-3; D is perhaps TRBD2 (5 bases). CDR3 length: 13 amino acids. Trimming removed 4 bases from V and 4 bases from J, with 9 bases in between. The germline CDR1 and CDR2 sequences are SGHDN and FVKESK. The chain's CDR3 is CASSPELADTQYF. DNA for the CDR3: TGTGCCAGCAGCCCCGAACTAGCAGATACGCAGTATTTT.

The chain joins TRBV28 to TRBJ1-2; 7 bases are shared with TRBD1. The J segment lost 2 bases and the V segment lost 9 bases, leaving 6 bases of the junction unmatched. The CDR3 is 13 amino acids. Per the germline V gene, CDR1 is MDHEN and CDR2 is SYDVKM. CDR3 sequence (DNA): TGTGCCAGTCGGACAGGTGGCAACTATGGCTACACCTTC. Encoded protein: CASRTGGNYGYTF.

There are many counts of this clonotype. The rearrangement joins TRBV18 to TRBJ1-6; 8 bases match TRBD1. Losses at the gene ends were 2 bases for V and 7 bases for J; bases not matched to a gene: 10. This CDR3 has 17 residues. Per germline, CDR1 KGHSH and CDR2 LQKENI. CDR3 in amino acids: CASSPRVEGTGNSPLHF. In DNA form, the CDR3 reads TGTGCCAGCTCACCAAGGGTCGAAGGGACAGGAAATTCACCCCTCCACTTT. Combining the CDR3 with reference TRBV18 and TRBJ1-6 gives the whole variable domain NAGVMQNPRHLVRRRGQEARLRCSPMKGHSHVYWYRQLPEEGLKFMVYLQKENIIDESGMPKERFSAEFPKEGPSILRIQQVVRGDSAAYFCASSPRVEGTGNSPLHFGNGTRLTVT.

This clonotype was seen ten or more times. The chain is built from TRBV7-2 and TRBJ2-5; TRBD1 matches 8 bases. The V segment lost 4 bases and the J segment 5 bases; nucleotides outside the gene matches: 3. The CDR3 extends over 13 amino acids. CDR1 and CDR2 from the germline V gene are SGHTA and FQGNSA. The CDR3 sequence is CASSWTGLETQYF. Written as DNA, the CDR3 is TGTGCCAGCAGCTGGACAGGGTTGGAGACCCAGTACTTC.

This clonotype was counted ten times or more. The rearrangement uses TRBV5-1 and TRBJ2-5; D is uncertain. The CDR3 is made up of 19 amino acids. V lost 2 bases and J 2 bases, leaving 25 bases between the germline ends. Germline CDR1 is SGHRS and CDR2 is YFSETQ. DNA of the CDR3: TGCGCCAGCAGCTTTAGGGAAACCCTCCCCCCCATGATACAAGAGACCCAGTACTTC. Amino acid sequence: CASSFRETLPPMIQETQYF.

This clonotype came up a few times. The gene calls are TRBV12-3 or TRBV12-4 and TRBJ1-1; TRBD1 is a possible D gene (5 bases). The CDR3 has 14 residues. Trimming shortened V by 7 bases and J by 0 bases, and 12 bases separated the two germline ends. This chain's CDR3 is CASTRDGMNTEAFF. The CDR3 DNA sequence: TGTGCCAGCACTCGGGACGGTATGAACACTGAAGCTTTCTTT.

This clonotype was seen repeatedly, ten times or more. V is TRBV2 and J is TRBJ2-1; TRBD1 is a possible D gene (6 bases). This CDR3 contains 11 residues. Per germline, CDR1 SNHLY and CDR2 FYNNEI. V lost 2 bases, J lost 15 bases, and 11 bases lay in between. CDR3 coding DNA: TGTGCCAGCAGTGAAACAGGGACGCGGTTCTTC. This codes for CASSETGTRFF. The complete variable domain, with remaining parts taken from reference TRBV2 and TRBJ2-1, reads EPEVTQTPSHQVTQMGQEVILRCVPISNHLYFYWYRQILGQKVEFLVSFYNNEISEKSEIFDDQFSVERPDGSNFTLKIRSTKLEDSAMYFCASSETGTRFFGPGTRLTVL.

About this clonotype itself: This may be a read error, as it is one base from a much larger clone. The J gene is TRBJ2-7, the V gene TRBV2; D not certain. The length of the CDR3 is 15 residues. V lost 4 bases to trimming and J lost 5 bases, with 18 bases between them. Germline-derived CDR1 and CDR2 are SNHLY and FYNNEI. For the CDR3, the DNA is TGTGCCAGCAGTGTCGGCAGCCCCAATACCGACGAGCAGTACGTC. Translated: CASSVGSPNTDEQYV.

The chain employs TRBV12-3 or TRBV12-4 and TRBJ2-3; TRBD1 aligns across 7 bases. V was clipped by 6 bases and J by 2 bases; unmatched bases: 8. This CDR3 is built from 15 residues. Here the CDR3 reads CASSQTGPSTDTQYF. The CDR3 DNA reads TGTGCCAGCAGCCAGACAGGGCCCTCCACAGATACGCAGTATTTT.

The J gene is TRBJ2-1, the V gene TRBV27; D remains unclear. Germline V gene lookup returns CDR1 MNHEY and CDR2 SMNVEV (reference sequence). V was shortened by 2 bases and J by 12 bases, with 14 bases between the two germline ends. There are 13 residues in the CDR3. The CDR3 sequence is CASSLRLPQGQFF. The CDR3 DNA reads TGTGCCAGCAGTTTACGCCTTCCGCAAGGGCAGTTCTTC.

This chain uses TRBV5-1 with TRBJ1-2; 11 bases map to TRBD1. J lost 7 bases, V lost 3 bases, and 8 bases had no gene match. Germline CDR1 is SGHRS and CDR2 is YFSETQ. The CDR3 runs to 15 residues. The CDR3 loop reads CASSYNHGQGAGYTF. The CDR3 coding sequence is TGCGCCAGCAGCTACAATCACGGACAGGGGGCTGGCTACACCTTC.

This clonotype was picked up many times. The chain employs TRBV12-3 or TRBV12-4 and TRBJ1-5, with a weak D call TRBD1 (5 bases). V shed 4 bases and J shed 3 bases, with 10 bases lying between them. The CDR3 covers 14 residues. The DNA for the CDR3 is TGTGCCAGCAGTTCCGGGGGGGTCAATCAGCCCCAGCATTTT. Protein product: CASSSGGVNQPQHF.

This clonotype was seen a handful of times. The gene calls are TRBV5-4 and TRBJ2-1; 10 positions match TRBD2. J gave up 4 bases and V 0 bases, and 1 base lay outside the gene matches. Looked up from germline, CDR1 is SGHNT and CDR2 is YYREEE (reference sequence). The CDR3 runs to 15 residues. Here the CDR3 DNA reads TGTGCCAGCAGCTTGGTAGCGGGGGGATACAATGAGCAGTTCTTC. Protein: CASSLVAGGYNEQFF. The full variable domain, rest sourced from reference TRBV5-4 and TRBJ2-1, is ETGVTQSPTHLIKTRGQQVTLRCSSQSGHNTVSWYQQALGQGPQFIFQYYREEENGRGNFPPRFSGLQFPNYSSELNVNALELDDSALYLCASSLVAGGYNEQFFGPGTRLTVL.